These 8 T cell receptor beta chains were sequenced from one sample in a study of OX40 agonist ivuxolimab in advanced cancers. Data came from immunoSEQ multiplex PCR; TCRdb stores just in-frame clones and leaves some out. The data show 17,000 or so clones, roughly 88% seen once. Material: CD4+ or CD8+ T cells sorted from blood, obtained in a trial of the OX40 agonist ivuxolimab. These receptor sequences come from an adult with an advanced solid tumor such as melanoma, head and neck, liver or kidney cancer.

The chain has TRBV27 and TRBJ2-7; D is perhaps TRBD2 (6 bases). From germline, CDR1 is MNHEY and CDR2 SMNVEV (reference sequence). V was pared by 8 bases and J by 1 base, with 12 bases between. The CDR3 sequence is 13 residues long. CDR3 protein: CASGDGGSYEQYF. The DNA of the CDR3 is TGTGCCAGCGGGGACGGGGGATCCTACGAGCAGTACTTC.

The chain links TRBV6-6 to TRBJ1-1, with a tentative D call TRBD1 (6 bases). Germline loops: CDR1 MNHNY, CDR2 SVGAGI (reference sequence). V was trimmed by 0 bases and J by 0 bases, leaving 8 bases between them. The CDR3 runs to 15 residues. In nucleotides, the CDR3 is TGTGCCAGCAGTTACTCGGCAGGGGTGAACACTGAAGCTTTCTTT. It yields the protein CASSYSAGVNTEAFF.

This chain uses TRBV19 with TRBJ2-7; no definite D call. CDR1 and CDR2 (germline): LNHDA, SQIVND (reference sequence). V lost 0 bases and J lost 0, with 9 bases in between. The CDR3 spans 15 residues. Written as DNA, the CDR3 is TGTGCCAGTAGTATAGAGGCGGCGAGCTCCTACGAGCAGTACTTC. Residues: CASSIEAASSYEQYF.

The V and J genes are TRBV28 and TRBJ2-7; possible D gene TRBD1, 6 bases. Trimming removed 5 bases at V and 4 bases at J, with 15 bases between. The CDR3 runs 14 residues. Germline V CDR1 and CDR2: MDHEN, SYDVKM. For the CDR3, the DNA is TGTGCCAGCAGTCCCCGAGGGGGAAGATACGAGCAGTACTTC. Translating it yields CASSPRGGRYEQYF.

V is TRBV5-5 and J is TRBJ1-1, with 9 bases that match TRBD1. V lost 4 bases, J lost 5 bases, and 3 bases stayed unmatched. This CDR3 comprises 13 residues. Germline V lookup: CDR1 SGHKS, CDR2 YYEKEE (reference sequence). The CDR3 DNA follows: TGTGCCAGCAGCACAGGGGGCAAGACTGAAGCTTTCTTT. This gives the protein CASSTGGKTEAFF.

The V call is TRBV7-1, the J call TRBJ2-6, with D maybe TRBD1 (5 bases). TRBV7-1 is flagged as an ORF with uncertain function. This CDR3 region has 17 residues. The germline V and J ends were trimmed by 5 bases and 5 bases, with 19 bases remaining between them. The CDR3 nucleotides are TGTGCCAGCAGCCGTCTACGAGGACAAAGTCGGGCCAACGTCCTGACTTTC. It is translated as CASSRLRGQSRANVLTF.

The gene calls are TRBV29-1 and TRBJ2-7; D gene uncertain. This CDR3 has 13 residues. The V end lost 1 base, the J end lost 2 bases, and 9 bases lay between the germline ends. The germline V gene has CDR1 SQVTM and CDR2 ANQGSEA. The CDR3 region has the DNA TGCAGCGTTGAAGGTCCTGAAGCCTACGAGCAGTACTTC. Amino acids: CSVEGPEAYEQYF.

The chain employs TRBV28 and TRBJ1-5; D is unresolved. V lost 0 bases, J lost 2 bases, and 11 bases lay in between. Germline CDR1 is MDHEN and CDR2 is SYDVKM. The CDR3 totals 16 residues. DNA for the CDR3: TGTGCCAGCAGTTTATGGTTAGGAGTCGGCAATCAGCCCCAGCATTTT. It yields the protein CASSLWLGVGNQPQHF.